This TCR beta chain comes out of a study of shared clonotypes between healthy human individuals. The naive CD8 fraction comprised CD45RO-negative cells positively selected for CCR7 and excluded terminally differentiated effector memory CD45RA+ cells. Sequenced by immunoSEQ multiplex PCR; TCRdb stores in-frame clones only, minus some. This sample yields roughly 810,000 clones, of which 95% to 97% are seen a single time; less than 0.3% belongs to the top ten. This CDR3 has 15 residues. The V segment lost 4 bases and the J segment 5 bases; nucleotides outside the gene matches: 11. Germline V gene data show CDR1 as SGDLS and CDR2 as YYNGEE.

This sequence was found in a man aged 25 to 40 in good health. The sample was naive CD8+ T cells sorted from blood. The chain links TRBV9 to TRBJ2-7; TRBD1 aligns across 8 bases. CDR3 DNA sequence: TGTGCCAGCAGCTTCCGGGACAGGCGAACAGACGAGCAGTACTTC. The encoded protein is CASSFRDRRTDEQYF.